Reported below is one T cell receptor (beta chain). This sample also contains other DNA sequences that code for the same CDR3. This record comes from a study of blood T cell repertoires in COVID-19. As for the study in general: T cells, B-cell-depleted T cells, or PBMCs provided the cDNA or gDNA that served as material.

The repertoire was sequenced with immunoSEQ multiplex PCR; TCRdb's copy has only in-frame clones and lacks some. The table records about 90,000 clones, about 84% of them present only once. Germline CDR1 and CDR2: SGDLS and YYNGEE. Between the trimmed V and J ends, which lost 2 bases and 0 bases, there was a span of 5 bases. This CDR3 comprises 13 residues. The clonotype comes from a man of 80 years or more with active or convalescent COVID-19. The chain is built from TRBV9 and TRBJ1-1; D not resolved. Sequencing input: peripheral blood. The CDR3, as DNA: TGTGCCAGCAGCGTCGCAGTGAACACTGAAGCTTTCTTT. Residues: CASSVAVNTEAFF.